This T cell receptor (beta chain) was sequenced during a study of CD8 T cells in ankylosing spondylitis. Broader study findings: Matched ankylosing spondylitis synovial fluid reportedly showed significant enrichment of disease-linked clones. Several highly homologous variants made up a TCR beta motif, and this motif appeared characteristic of ankylosing spondylitis blood.

In TCRdb, the 5' RACE reads were re-called with MiXCR into one record per CDR3 protein. Of some 220,000 distinct CDR3 sequences in the sample, about 6.7% were seen once. Worth noting for this clonotype: Its target is unknown.

This TCR came from a male donor with ankylosing spondylitis. The sample consisted of blood, either unsorted or a sorted T cell fraction (not recorded which).

The chain's CDR3 is CASSPWGTGDYEQYF. Here the CDR3 DNA reads TGTGCCAGCAGCCCCTGGGGGACAGGGGACTACGAGCAGTACTTC. V gene TRBV7-2 combines with J gene TRBJ2-7; 10 nucleotides line up with TRBD1. CDR1 and CDR2 from the germline V gene are SGHTA and FQGNSA. J gave up 3 bases and V 5 bases, and 7 bases lay outside the gene matches. The CDR3 spans 15 residues.